This T cell receptor (beta chain) stems from a study of blood T cell repertoires in COVID-19. Sequenced by immunoSEQ multiplex PCR; TCRdb stores in-frame clones only, minus some. The top ten hold around 5.9% of the sample, which has 150,000 to 250,000 clones, about 76% seen once. Trimming at V came to 0 bases and at J to 3 bases, leaving 2 bases not matched to a gene. The length of the CDR3 is 14 residues. The V gene's germline CDR1 is WSHSY and CDR2 SAAADI. This rearrangement joins TRBV10-2 to TRBJ2-7; TRBD1 aligns across 7 bases. Material: peripheral blood. This receptor was identified in a woman aged 40 to 50 with COVID-19, enrolled during active disease. The CDR3 reads CASSESGQVYEQYF. CDR3 coding DNA: TGCGCCAGCAGTGAGTCTGGACAGGTCTACGAGCAGTACTTC.